These 10 T cell receptor beta chains were sequenced from one sample in a study of T cell repertoires in cytomegalovirus infection. TCRdb reanalysed the reads using MiXCR and keeps one entry per CDR3 protein. The repertoire holds 600,000 to 800,000 distinct CDR3 sequences, with more than 20% as singletons. The specimen was CD8+ T cells from PBMCs. The receptors derive from a human donor in good health (CMV status not recorded). Some clones in this sample may be carry-over from other donors' samples.

The chain employs TRBV29-1 and TRBJ2-1; D not certain. Germline CDR1 and CDR2: SQVTM and ANQGSEA. This CDR3 is 10 amino acids long. V was cut by 7 bases and J by 8 bases, with 9 bases left in between. CDR3 sequence (DNA): TGCAGCGACCGGGCCTATGAGCAGTTCTTC. Amino acids: CSDRAYEQFF.

The J gene is TRBJ2-3, the V gene TRBV7-6; no definite D call. Germline CDR1 SGHVS, CDR2 FNYEAQ. Trimming shortened V by 8 bases and J by 0 bases, and 9 bases separated the two germline ends. The CDR3 contains 13 residues. The CDR3 loop is CASVGSSTDTQYF. CDR3 nucleotides: TGTGCCAGCGTCGGCAGTAGCACAGATACGCAGTATTTT.

This clonotype has only a few counts. The V and J genes are TRBV5-6 and TRBJ2-7; 11 nucleotides agree with TRBD2. This CDR3 contains 15 residues. From germline, CDR1 is SGHDT and CDR2 YYEEEE. The V and J ends lost 0 bases and 6 bases, in that order; junction bases with no gene match: 5. CDR3 region: CASSLGLAGSSEQYF. The CDR3 region has the DNA TGTGCCAGCAGCTTGGGACTAGCGGGGAGTTCCGAGCAGTACTTC.

This clonotype was found a few times. The V gene is TRBV29-1, the J gene TRBJ2-4; D is unclear. The V gene's germline CDR1 is SQVTM and CDR2 ANQGSEA. V was shortened by 2 bases and J by 9 bases, with 5 bases between the two germline ends. The CDR3 spans 10 residues. CDR3 loop: CSVENGIQYF. The CDR3 DNA reads TGCAGCGTTGAAAATGGCATTCAGTACTTC.

This clonotype was counted many times. The V and J genes are TRBV20-1 and TRBJ2-1; no clear D. The V gene's germline CDR1 is DFQATT and CDR2 SNEGSKA (reference sequence). V was trimmed by 3 bases and J by 4 bases, leaving 7 bases between them. The length of the CDR3 is 12 residues. CDR3 nucleotides: TGCAGTGCTAGGTCTGATTACAATGAGCAGTTCTTC. As protein: CSARSDYNEQFF.

Points on this clonotype: This may be a read error, as it is one base from a much larger clone. This sequence joins TRBV7-8 and TRBJ2-7, with D possibly being TRBD1 (5 bases). The V end lost 1 base, the J end lost 3 bases, and 10 bases lay between the germline ends. CDR1 is SGHVS and CDR2 is FQNEAQ in the germline V gene. The length of the CDR3 is 14 residues. The CDR3 nucleotides are TGTGCCAGCAGCTTAGTGGTCAGGGTCTACGAGCAGTACTTC. Translating it yields CASSLVVRVYEQYF. The whole variable domain, filled in from reference TRBV7-8 and TRBJ2-7, reads GAGVSQSPRYKVAKRGQDVALRCDPISGHVSLFWYQQALGQGPEFLTYFQNEAQLDKSGLPSDRFFAERPEGSVSTLKIQRTQQEDSAVYLCASSLVVRVYEQYFGPGTRLTVT.

In this sample, this clonotype turned up many times. The chain uses TRBV7-9 and TRBJ2-7, with no clear D. The V end lost 1 base, the J end lost 0 bases, and 13 bases lay between the germline ends. This CDR3 is built from 16 residues. CDR1 is SEHNR, CDR2 FQNEAQ, per germline (reference sequence). CDR3: CASSLEAGPSSYEQYF. The CDR3 DNA is TGTGCCAGCAGCTTAGAGGCTGGGCCGAGCTCCTACGAGCAGTACTTC.

This clonotype came up a few times. The chain is built from TRBV5-6 and TRBJ2-7, with D hard to call. CDR3 length: 14 amino acids. Germline-derived CDR1 and CDR2 are SGHDT and YYEEEE. With 1 base removed from V and 6 bases from J, the gap between germline ends came to 14 bases. CDR3 nucleotide sequence: TGTGCCAGCAGCTTGATTTTCGGCAGCCCCGAGCAGTACGTC. Encoded protein: CASSLIFGSPEQYV.

This chain connects TRBV4-1 to TRBJ2-1, with 9 bases matching TRBD2. V was clipped by 1 base and J by 4 bases; unmatched bases: 11. The CDR3 consists of 18 residues. Germline values: CDR1 MGHRA, CDR2 YSYEKL. CDR3 sequence reads: CASSQAFGAGGPYNEQFF. DNA of the CDR3: TGCGCCAGCAGCCAAGCCTTTGGGGCGGGGGGGCCTTACAATGAGCAGTTCTTC.

Details on this clonotype: A much larger clone is a single base away; this may be a read error. The V gene is TRBV6-6, the J gene TRBJ2-3; possible D gene TRBD2, 5 bases. This CDR3 comprises 15 residues. The germline V gene encodes CDR1 MNHNY and CDR2 SVGAGI (reference sequence). The CDR3 DNA sequence: TGTGCCAGCAGTCCCCCCTGGGGTCAAGGAGGTACGCGGTATTTT. Protein sequence: CASSPPWGQGGTRYF.